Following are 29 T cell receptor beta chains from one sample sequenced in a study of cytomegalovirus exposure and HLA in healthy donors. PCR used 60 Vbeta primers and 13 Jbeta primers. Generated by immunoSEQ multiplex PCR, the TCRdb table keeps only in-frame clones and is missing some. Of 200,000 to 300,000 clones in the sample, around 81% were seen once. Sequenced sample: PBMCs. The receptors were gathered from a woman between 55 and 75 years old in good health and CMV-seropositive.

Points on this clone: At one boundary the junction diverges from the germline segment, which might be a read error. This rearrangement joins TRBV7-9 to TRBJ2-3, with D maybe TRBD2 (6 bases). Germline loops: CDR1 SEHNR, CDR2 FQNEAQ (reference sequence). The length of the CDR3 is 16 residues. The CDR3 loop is CSSSYPGRDLTDTQYF. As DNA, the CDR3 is TGTTCCAGCAGTTATCCCGGGCGGGATCTCACAGATACGCAGTATTTT.

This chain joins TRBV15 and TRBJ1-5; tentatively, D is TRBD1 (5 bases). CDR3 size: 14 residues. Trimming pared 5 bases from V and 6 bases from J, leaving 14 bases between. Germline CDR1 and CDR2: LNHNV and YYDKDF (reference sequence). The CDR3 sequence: CATSQDGGGQPQHF. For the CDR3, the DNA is TGTGCCACCAGCCAAGACGGGGGGGGTCAGCCCCAGCATTTT.

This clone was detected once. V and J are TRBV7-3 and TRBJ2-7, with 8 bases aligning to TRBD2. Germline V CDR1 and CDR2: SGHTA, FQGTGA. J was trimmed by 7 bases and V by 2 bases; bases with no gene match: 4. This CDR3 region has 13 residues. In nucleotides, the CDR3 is TGTGCCAGCAGCTTACCGGGAGGGCGTGAGCAGTACTTC. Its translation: CASSLPGGREQYF.

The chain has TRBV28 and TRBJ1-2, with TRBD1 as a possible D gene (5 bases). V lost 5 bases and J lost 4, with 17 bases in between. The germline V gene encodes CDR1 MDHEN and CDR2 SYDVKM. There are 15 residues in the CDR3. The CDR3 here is CASSPGRLLLYGYTF. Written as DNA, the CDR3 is TGTGCCAGCAGTCCAGGGCGCCTTCTACTCTATGGCTACACCTTC.

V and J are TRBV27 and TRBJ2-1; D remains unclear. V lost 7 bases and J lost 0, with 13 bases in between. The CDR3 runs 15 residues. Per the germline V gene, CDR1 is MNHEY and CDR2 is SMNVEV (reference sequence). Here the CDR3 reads CASNQDWSSYNEQFF. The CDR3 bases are TGTGCCAGCAATCAAGACTGGAGCTCCTACAATGAGCAGTTCTTC.

As DNA, the CDR3 is TGTGCCAGCAGCGTTAGCGGGAGGGCCGTGGATGAGCAGTTCTTC. Amino acid sequence: CASSVSGRAVDEQFF. The chain recombines TRBV11-2 with TRBJ2-1; the match to TRBD2 covers 11 bases. Germline trimming cut 5 bases from V and 8 bases from J; bases unmatched to any gene: 8. The germline gives CDR1 SGHAT, CDR2 FQNNGV. The CDR3 is made up of 15 amino acids.

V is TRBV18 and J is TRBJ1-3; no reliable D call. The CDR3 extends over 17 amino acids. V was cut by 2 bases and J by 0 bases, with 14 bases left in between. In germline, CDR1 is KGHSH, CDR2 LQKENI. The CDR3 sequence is CASSPMAVFSSGNTIYF. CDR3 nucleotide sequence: TGTGCCAGCTCACCAATGGCAGTTTTCTCCTCTGGAAACACCATATATTTT.

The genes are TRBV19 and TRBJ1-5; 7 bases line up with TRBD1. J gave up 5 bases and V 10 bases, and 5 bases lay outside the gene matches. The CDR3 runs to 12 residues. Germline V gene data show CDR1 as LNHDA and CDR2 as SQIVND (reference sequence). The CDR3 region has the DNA TGTGCCACTAACAGGGGTGATCAGCCCCAGCATTTT. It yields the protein CATNRGDQPQHF.

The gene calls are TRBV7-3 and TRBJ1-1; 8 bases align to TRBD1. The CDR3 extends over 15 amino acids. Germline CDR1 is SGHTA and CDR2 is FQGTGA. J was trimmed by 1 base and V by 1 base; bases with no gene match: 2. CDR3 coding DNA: TGTGCCAGCAGCTTAATCAGGGGGCGGAACACTGAAGCTTTCTTT. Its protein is CASSLIRGRNTEAFF. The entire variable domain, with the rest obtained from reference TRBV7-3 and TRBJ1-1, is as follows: GAGVSQTPSNKVTEKGKYVELRCDPISGHTALYWYRQSLGQGPEFLIYFQGTGAADDSGLPNDRFFAVRPEGSVSTLKIQRTERGDSAVYLCASSLIRGRNTEAFFGQGTRLTVV.

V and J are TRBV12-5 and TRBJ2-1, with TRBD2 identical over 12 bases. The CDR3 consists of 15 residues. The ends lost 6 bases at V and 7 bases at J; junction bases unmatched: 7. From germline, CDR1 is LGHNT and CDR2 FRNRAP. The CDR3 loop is CASGYLAGGPNEQFF. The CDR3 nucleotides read TGTGCTAGTGGCTATCTAGCGGGAGGGCCTAATGAGCAGTTCTTC.

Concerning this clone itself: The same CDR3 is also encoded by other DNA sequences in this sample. DNA of the CDR3: TGCGCCAGCAGCTTAGGAACAGGAGGGAACTATGGCTACACCTTC. Amino acid sequence: CASSLGTGGNYGYTF. This chain links TRBV5-1 with TRBJ1-2; a possible D gene is TRBD1 (5 bases). The CDR3 is 15 amino acids. CDR1 is SGHRS and CDR2 is YFSETQ in the germline V gene. Trimming removed 2 bases at V and 2 bases at J, with 13 bases between.

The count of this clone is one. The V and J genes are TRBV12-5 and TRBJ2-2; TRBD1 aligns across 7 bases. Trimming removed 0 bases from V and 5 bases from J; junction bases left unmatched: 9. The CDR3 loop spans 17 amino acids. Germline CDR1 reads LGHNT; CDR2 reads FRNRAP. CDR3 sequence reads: CASGLVGGPLSTGELFF. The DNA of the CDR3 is TGTGCTAGTGGTTTGGTAGGGGGCCCACTGTCTACCGGGGAGCTGTTTTTT.

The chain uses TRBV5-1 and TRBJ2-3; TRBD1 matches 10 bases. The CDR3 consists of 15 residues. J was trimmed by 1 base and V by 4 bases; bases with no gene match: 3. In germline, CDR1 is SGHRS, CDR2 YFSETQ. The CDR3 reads CASSIGQGGTDTQYF. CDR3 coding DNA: TGCGCCAGCAGCATAGGACAGGGGGGCACAGATACGCAGTATTTT.

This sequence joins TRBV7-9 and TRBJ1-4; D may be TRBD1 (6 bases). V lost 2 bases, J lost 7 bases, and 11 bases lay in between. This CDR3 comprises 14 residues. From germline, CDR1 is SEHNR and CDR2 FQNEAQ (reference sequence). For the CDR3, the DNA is TGTGCCAGCAGCTTACAGGGGAGAGGTGAAAAACTGTTTTTT. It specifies CASSLQGRGEKLFF. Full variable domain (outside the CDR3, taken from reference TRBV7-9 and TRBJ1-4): DTGVSQNPRHKITKRGQNVTFRCDPISEHNRLYWYRQTLGQGPEFLTYFQNEAQLEKSRLLSDRFSAERPKGSFSTLEIQRTEQGDSAMYLCASSLQGRGEKLFFGSGTQLSVL.

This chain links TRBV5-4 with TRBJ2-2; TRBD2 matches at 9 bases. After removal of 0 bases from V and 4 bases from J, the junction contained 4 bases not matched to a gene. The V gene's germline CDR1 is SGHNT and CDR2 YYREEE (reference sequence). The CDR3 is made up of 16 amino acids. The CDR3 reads CASSLGLAATTGELFF. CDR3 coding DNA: TGTGCCAGCAGCTTGGGACTAGCGGCAACCACCGGGGAGCTGTTTTTT.

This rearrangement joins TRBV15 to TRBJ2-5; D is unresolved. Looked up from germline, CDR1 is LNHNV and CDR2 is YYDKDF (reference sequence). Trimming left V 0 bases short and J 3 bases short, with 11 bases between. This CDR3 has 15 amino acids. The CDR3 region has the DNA TGTGCCACCAGCAGAGAAAGACATGCCGAAGAGACCCAGTACTTC. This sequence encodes CATSRERHAEETQYF.

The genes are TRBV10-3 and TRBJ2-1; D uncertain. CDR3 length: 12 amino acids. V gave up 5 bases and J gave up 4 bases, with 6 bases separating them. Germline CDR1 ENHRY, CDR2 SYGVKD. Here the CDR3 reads CAISPSYNEQFF. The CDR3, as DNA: TGTGCCATCAGTCCCAGTTACAATGAGCAGTTCTTC.

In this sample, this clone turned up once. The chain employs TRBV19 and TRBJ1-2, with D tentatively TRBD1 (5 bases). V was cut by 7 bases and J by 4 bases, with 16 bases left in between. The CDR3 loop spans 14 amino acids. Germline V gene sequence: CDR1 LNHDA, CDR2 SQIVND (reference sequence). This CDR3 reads CASTPGPGIYGYTF. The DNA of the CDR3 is TGTGCCAGTACCCCAGGGCCAGGGATCTATGGCTACACCTTC.

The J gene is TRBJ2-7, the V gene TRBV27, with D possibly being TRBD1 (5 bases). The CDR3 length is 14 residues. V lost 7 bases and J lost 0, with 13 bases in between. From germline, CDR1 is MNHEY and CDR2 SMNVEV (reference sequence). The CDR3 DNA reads TGTGCCAGCAATCCCCAGGGAAGCTCCTACGAGCAGTACTTC. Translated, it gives CASNPQGSSYEQYF.

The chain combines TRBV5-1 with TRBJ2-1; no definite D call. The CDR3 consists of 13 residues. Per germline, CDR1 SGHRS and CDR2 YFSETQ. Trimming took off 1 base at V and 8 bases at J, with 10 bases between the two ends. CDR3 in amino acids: CASSLPTLDEQFF. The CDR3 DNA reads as TGCGCCAGCAGCTTGCCTACCCTTGATGAGCAGTTCTTC. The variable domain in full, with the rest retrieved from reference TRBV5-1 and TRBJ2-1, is KAGVTQTPRYLIKTRGQQVTLSCSPISGHRSVSWYQQTPGQGLQFLFEYFSETQRNKGNFPGRFSGRQFSNSRSEMNVSTLELGDSALYLCASSLPTLDEQFFGPGTRLTVL.

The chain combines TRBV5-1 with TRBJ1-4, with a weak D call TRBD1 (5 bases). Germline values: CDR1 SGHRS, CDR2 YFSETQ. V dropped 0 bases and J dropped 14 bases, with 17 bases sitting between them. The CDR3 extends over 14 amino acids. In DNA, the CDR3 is TGCGCCAGCAGCTTGGAGGGGCAAACCGGTTTGCTGTTTTTT. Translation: CASSLEGQTGLLFF.

The CDR3 DNA follows: TGTGCCAGCAGCTTTGGGTGGGCCGGGAACACCGGGGAGCTGTTTTTT. It encodes CASSFGWAGNTGELFF. This chain joins TRBV5-4 and TRBJ2-2; D unresolved. This CDR3 region has 16 residues. CDR1 and CDR2 (germline): SGHNT, YYREEE (reference sequence). The V end was cut by 2 bases, the J end by 1 base, with 12 bases between.

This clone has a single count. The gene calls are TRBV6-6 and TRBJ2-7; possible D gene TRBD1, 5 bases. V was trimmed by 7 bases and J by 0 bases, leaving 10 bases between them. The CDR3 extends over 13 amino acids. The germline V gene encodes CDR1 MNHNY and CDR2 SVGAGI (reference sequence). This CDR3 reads CASTLQVSYEQYF. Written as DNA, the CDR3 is TGTGCCAGCACCCTACAGGTCTCCTACGAGCAGTACTTC.

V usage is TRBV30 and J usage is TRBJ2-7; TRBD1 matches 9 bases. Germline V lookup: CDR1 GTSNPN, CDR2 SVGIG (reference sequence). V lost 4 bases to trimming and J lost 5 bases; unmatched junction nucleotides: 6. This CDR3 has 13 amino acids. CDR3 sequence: CAWTPDRGNEQYF. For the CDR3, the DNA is TGTGCCTGGACCCCCGACAGGGGGAACGAGCAGTACTTC.

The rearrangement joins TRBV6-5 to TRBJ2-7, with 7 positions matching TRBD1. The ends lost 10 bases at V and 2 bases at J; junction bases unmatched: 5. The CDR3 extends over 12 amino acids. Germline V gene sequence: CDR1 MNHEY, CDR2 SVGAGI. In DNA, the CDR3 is TGTGCCACCGGGACAGCACCCTACGAGCAGTACTTC. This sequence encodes CATGTAPYEQYF.

CDR3 DNA: TGTGCCAGCTCACCACCGACAGGGTGGGAGACTGAAGCTTTCTTT. Translation: CASSPPTGWETEAFF. The rearrangement links TRBV18 to TRBJ1-1; 7 bases fit TRBD1. The V segment lost 0 bases and the J segment 5 bases; nucleotides outside the gene matches: 6. The CDR3 length is 15 residues. Looked up from germline, CDR1 is KGHSH and CDR2 is LQKENI.

The CDR3 is CASSLLARGMGNIQYF. The CDR3 DNA reads as TGTGCCAGCAGCTTGTTGGCCAGGGGAATGGGTAACATTCAGTACTTC. The chain recombines TRBV5-6 with TRBJ2-4; D is perhaps TRBD1 (6 bases). The germline gives CDR1 SGHDT, CDR2 YYEEEE. The CDR3 length is 16 residues. Trimming took off 1 base at V and 7 bases at J, with 18 bases between the two ends. Variable domain in full (rest from reference TRBV5-6 and TRBJ2-4): DAGVTQSPTHLIKTRGQQVTLRCSPKSGHDTVSWYQQALGQGPQFIFQYYEEEERQRGNFPDRFSGHQFPNYSSELNVNALLLGDSALYLCASSLLARGMGNIQYFGAGTRLSVL.

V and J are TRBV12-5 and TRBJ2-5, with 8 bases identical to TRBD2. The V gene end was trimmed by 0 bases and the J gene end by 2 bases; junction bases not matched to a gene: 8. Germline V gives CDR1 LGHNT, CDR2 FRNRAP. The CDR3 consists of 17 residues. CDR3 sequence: CASGLVLSGTSQETQYF. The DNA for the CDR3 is TGTGCTAGTGGTTTGGTACTATCCGGGACTAGTCAAGAGACCCAGTACTTC.

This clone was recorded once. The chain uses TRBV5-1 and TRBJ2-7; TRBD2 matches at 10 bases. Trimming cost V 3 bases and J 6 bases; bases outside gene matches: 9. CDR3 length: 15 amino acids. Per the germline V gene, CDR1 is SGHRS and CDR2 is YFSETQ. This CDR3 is CASSSTSGRLVEQYF. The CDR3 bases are TGCGCCAGCAGCTCGACTAGCGGGCGTCTCGTCGAGCAGTACTTC.